Sequencing of this T cell receptor beta chain was carried out in a study of control samples from healthy donors and cancer patients. Measured with immunoSEQ multiplex PCR; TCRdb has only the in-frame clones, and not every one. Here the sample spans some 95,000 clones, approximately 86% being singletons. Losses at the gene ends were 3 bases for V and 2 bases for J; bases not matched to a gene: 3. CDR1 is SGDLS, CDR2 YYNGEE, per germline. The CDR3 has 15 residues. The sequencing sample was made of blood. The TCR comes from a man aged 30 to 45 in good health. The V gene is TRBV9, the J gene TRBJ2-3; 10 nucleotides match TRBD1. The CDR3 is CASSGGQGFTDTQYF. The DNA for the CDR3 is TGTGCCAGCAGCGGGGGACAGGGGTTCACAGATACGCAGTATTTT.